The 7 T cell receptor beta chains below all came from one sample that was sequenced in a study of blood T cell repertoires in COVID-19. TCRdb's table, derived via immunoSEQ multiplex PCR, lists solely in-frame clones and lacks some. The sample has more than 200,000 clones; just over 85% are singletons. Sequencing input: peripheral blood. These receptors were collected from a man older than 75 with acute or convalescent COVID-19.

This chain connects TRBV7-9 to TRBJ2-7; tentatively, D is TRBD1 (6 bases). The V end was cut by 3 bases, the J end by 6 bases, with 15 bases between. Germline loops: CDR1 SEHNR, CDR2 FQNEAQ (reference sequence). The CDR3 sequence is 14 residues long. This CDR3 reads CASSFDIGGGEQYF. CDR3 in DNA: TGTGCCAGCAGCTTTGACATTGGGGGCGGCGAGCAGTACTTC.

V is TRBV15 and J is TRBJ2-5; perhaps TRBD2 as D (5 bases). The CDR3 has 15 residues. V lost 0 bases to trimming and J lost 4 bases, with 12 bases between them. Germline-derived CDR1 and CDR2 are LNHNV and YYDKDF (reference sequence). CDR3 in amino acids: CATSRDLGESETQYF. CDR3 nucleotide sequence: TGTGCCACCAGCAGAGATCTCGGGGAGTCAGAGACCCAGTACTTC.

Turning to this clone: One end of the junction varies from germline; a read error may be responsible. The V and J genes are TRBV7-9 and TRBJ1-2, with D perhaps TRBD1 (6 bases). CDR3 size: 14 residues. The V gene's germline CDR1 is SEHNR and CDR2 FQNEAQ (reference sequence). CDR3 residues: CASSIARGSYGYTF. The CDR3 region has the DNA TGTGCCAGCAGCATAGCCAGGGGCTCCTATGGCTACACCTTC.

CDR3 protein: CASSEQPEGTEAFF. The CDR3 region has the DNA TGTGCCAGCAGTGAACAACCGGAGGGCACTGAAGCTTTCTTT. The chain employs TRBV6-1 and TRBJ1-1, with D uncertain. Trimming took off 2 bases at V and 4 bases at J, with 11 bases between the two ends. The CDR3 is 14 amino acids. Germline loops: CDR1 MNHNS, CDR2 SASEGT.

This clone was counted once. This chain uses TRBV27 with TRBJ2-1; 7 bases align to TRBD2. Germline V gene lookup returns CDR1 MNHEY and CDR2 SMNVEV (reference sequence). The CDR3 totals 15 residues. J gave up 4 bases and V 0 bases, and 3 bases lay outside the gene matches. The CDR3 protein is CASSLSGRGYNEQFF. As DNA, the CDR3 is TGTGCCAGCAGTTTATCGGGGAGGGGATACAATGAGCAGTTCTTC.

The chain employs TRBV2 and TRBJ2-7, with 8 nucleotides matching TRBD2. Germline trimming cut 6 bases from V and 5 bases from J; bases unmatched to any gene: 9. The CDR3 sequence is 14 residues long. Germline assignment: CDR1 SNHLY and CDR2 FYNNEI. The DNA of the CDR3 is TGTGCCAGCAGCATCTTAGCGGGACCACACGAGCAGTACTTC. The encoded protein is CASSILAGPHEQYF.

CDR3 sequence (DNA): TGCGCCAGCAGCTTGGGGCAGGTGAGGGATCAGCCCCAGCATTTT. Its protein is CASSLGQVRDQPQHF. V and J are TRBV5-1 and TRBJ1-5; D unclear. V was pared by 0 bases and J by 5 bases, with 12 bases between. Germline loops: CDR1 SGHRS, CDR2 YFSETQ. This CDR3 has 15 amino acids.